These T cell receptor beta chains were read from a single sample in a study of cytomegalovirus exposure and HLA in healthy donors. Generated by immunoSEQ multiplex PCR, the TCRdb table keeps only in-frame clones and is missing some. This table has fewer than 70,000 clones, 83% appearing once. The sequenced material came from PBMCs. The receptors originated from a human donor in good health. Both conserved end residues are part of each CDR3. A D gene is named only where the DNA matches it firmly. Clone size is shown for a subset of rows, as once, few, many or a class of expanded clone.

clone size | D gene | J gene | V gene | CDR3 DNA | CDR3 protein
- | TRBD1 | TRBJ2-5 | TRBV6-1 | TGTGCCAGCAGTGCTATACAGGGGACCCAAGAGACCCAGTACTTC | CASSAIQGTQETQYF
- | - | TRBJ2-4 | TRBV14 | TGTGCCAGCAGCCAATTACCGGGATCAAACATTCAGTACTTC | CASSQLPGSNIQYF
- | TRBD1 | TRBJ2-3 | TRBV11-2 | TGTGCCAGCAGGACTAACAGGGGAGCAGATACGCAGTATTTT | CASRTNRGADTQYF
few | - | TRBJ1-5 | TRBV6-6 | TGTGCCAGCAGTTACGCCGTCGGGGGGAAACAGCCCCAGCATTTT | CASSYAVGGKQPQHF
- | TRBD1 | TRBJ1-5 | TRBV23-1 | TGCGCCAGCAGACTGGACAGGAGTAATCAGCCCCAGCATTTT | CASRLDRSNQPQHF
- | TRBD2 | TRBJ2-3 | TRBV7-6 | TGTGCCAGCAGCTGGAATCCTAGCGGGAGGTCTAACACAGATACGCAGTATTTT | CASSWNPSGRSNTDTQYF
- | - | TRBJ2-5 | TRBV5-1 | TGCGCCAGCAGCTTGGTAGGGGATCAAGAGACCCAGTACTTC | CASSLVGDQETQYF
- | - | TRBJ1-2 | TRBV6-1 | TGTGCCAGCAAACCCCCAACAGGAATTTATGGCTACACCTTC | CASKPPTGIYGYTF
- | TRBD1 | TRBJ1-6 | TRBV30 | TGTGCCTGGAGTGTCCCCGGCAGGGGGGATTCACCCCTCCACTTT | CAWSVPGRGDSPLHF
few | - | TRBJ1-6 | TRBV4-3 | TGCGCCAGCAGCCAAGATCTTAACAGTTCACCCCTCCACTTT | CASSQDLNSSPLHF
- | TRBD2 | TRBJ2-7 | TRBV7-2 | TGTGCCAGCACCCTCAATAGCGGGGGGCCCTACGAGCAGTACTTC | CASTLNSGGPYEQYF
- | - | TRBJ2-7 | TRBV4-1 | TGCGCCAGCAGCCAAGAACGCCAGCGGCCCTACGAGCAGTACTTC | CASSQERQRPYEQYF
- | TRBD1 | TRBJ1-1 | TRBV28 | TGTGCCAGCAGTTTCAGGGGGCATCTCTCGAACACTGAAGCTTTCTTT | CASSFRGHLSNTEAFF
- | - | TRBJ2-2 | TRBV7-9 | TGTTCCAGCAGTCTAGGGCAGGGGTCCGGGGAGCTGTTTTTT | CSSSLGQGSGELFF
once | - | TRBJ1-6 | TRBV6-1 | TGTGCCAGCAGTGATGTCATGGGGGGGGGTTCACCCCTCCACTTT | CASSDVMGGGSPLHF
- | TRBD1 | TRBJ1-3 | TRBV27 | TGTGCCAGCAGTCCGTGGACAGGGGGAAACACCATATATTTT | CASSPWTGGNTIYF
- | TRBD1 | TRBJ2-3 | TRBV7-3 | TGTGCCAGCAGCCTGGGACAGGGAGTGAGTACGCAGTATTTT | CASSLGQGVSTQYF
- | TRBD2 | TRBJ2-1 | TRBV5-1 | TGCGCCAGCAGAAAACGGGATATAGCGGGACCAAATGAGCAGTTCTTC | CASRKRDIAGPNEQFF
- | - | TRBJ1-1 | TRBV19 | TGTGCCAGTAGTATATTTGGGGGCCTTTATACTGAAGCTTTCTTT | CASSIFGGLYTEAFF
- | - | TRBJ1-1 | TRBV5-1 | TGCGCCAGCAGCTTGGCCCCGATAGTGTTGAACACTGAAGCTTTCTTT | CASSLAPIVLNTEAFF
few | - | TRBJ2-1 | TRBV7-9 | TGTTCCAGCAGCTTACTCCCCTATTTAGGGGAAGGCAATGAGCAGTTCTTC | CSSSLLPYLGEGNEQFF
- | - | TRBJ2-7 | TRBV20-1 | TGCAGTGCTAGCCAGGATAGCGAGCAGTACTTC | CSASQDSEQYF
- | TRBD2 | TRBJ2-3 | TRBV4-3 | TGCGCCAGCAGCCAACGGGGGGTCCCGAGGGCCTCCGCTCGAACAGATACGCAGTATTTT | CASSQRGVPRASARTDTQYF
once | - | TRBJ1-3 | TRBV28 | TGTGCCAGCAGTCCCGGTAGCGTTGGAAACACCATATATTTT | CASSPGSVGNTIYF
- | - | TRBJ1-2 | TRBV7-2 | TGTGCCAGCAGCTCGGACAAGTATGGCTACACCTTC | CASSSDKYGYTF
once | - | TRBJ2-7 | TRBV6-5 | TGTGCCAGCACCACCCAGGCAGCCTCCTACGAGCAGTACTTC | CASTTQAASYEQYF
- | - | TRBJ2-1 | TRBV20-1 | TGCAGTGCCCAATGGAGGAATGAGCAGTTCTTC | CSAQWRNEQFF
- | - | TRBJ1-2 | TRBV9 | TGTGCCAGCAGCGTTCCTAAAGAGGGCTACACCTTC | CASSVPKEGYTF
- | TRBD2 | TRBJ2-3 | TRBV4-3 | TGCGCCAGCAGCCAAGAGTCTATCGTTGGGACTAGCGCCTACACAGATACGCAGTATTTT | CASSQESIVGTSAYTDTQYF
- | - | TRBJ2-6 | TRBV29-1 | TGCAGCGTCTCCAGCTCTGGGGCCAACGTCCTGACTTTC | CSVSSSGANVLTF
- | - | TRBJ1-2 | TRBV10-2 | TGCGCCAGCAGTGATGGGGCAGGGTCTTCCTCTGGCTACACCTTC | CASSDGAGSSSGYTF
- | TRBD2 | TRBJ2-1 | TRBV5-6 | TGTGCCAGCAGCAGAGGGACTAGCGGGGGGATCAATGAGCAGTTCTTC | CASSRGTSGGINEQFF
- | TRBD2 | TRBJ2-1 | TRBV7-2 | TGTGCCAGCAGCTTCAGCGGGGGGGCGGGAAATGAGCAGTTCTTC | CASSFSGGAGNEQFF